This TCR beta chain was retrieved from a study of cytomegalovirus exposure and HLA in healthy donors. Findings of the study overall: Later analysis placed DRB1 highest and HLA-C lowest in TCR association rates, which differed by HLA locus. It was reportedly the case that the classifier diagnosed cytomegalovirus status with high specificity and sensitivity. Across donors, most TCRs were seen rarely, yet some public ones were widespread.

As for this clone: Its antigen is unknown.

The PCR contained 60 Vbeta and 13 Jbeta primers. Profiled with immunoSEQ multiplex PCR; TCRdb holds only in-frame clones, not every one. The profile shows some 140,000 clones, 60% to 85% of them singletons. Sequencing used PBMCs. This clonotype was obtained from a man aged 18 to 29 in good health and CMV-seronegative.

The CDR3 spells CAWSGNSGATDTQYF. CDR3 in DNA: TGTGCCTGGAGTGGGAATAGCGGGGCCACAGATACGCAGTATTTT. The chain couples TRBV30 to TRBJ2-3, with 8 positions matching TRBD2. V was clipped by 1 base and J by 2 bases; unmatched bases: 5. Germline CDR1 GTSNPN, CDR2 SVGIG (reference sequence). The CDR3 length is 15 residues.